This is a list of T cell receptor beta chains from one sample in a study of OX40 agonist ivuxolimab in advanced cancers. Sequencing used immunoSEQ multiplex PCR; TCRdb keeps in-frame clones, though not all of them. Of 100,000 to 120,000 clones in the sample, over 85% were seen once. Sample: CD4+ or CD8+ T cells sorted from blood, taken in a trial of the OX40 agonist ivuxolimab. The receptors stem from an adult with an advanced solid tumor such as melanoma, head and neck, liver or kidney cancer. Each CDR3 is given with its conserved first and last residue. Fields, in order: V gene, J gene, CDR3 length, clone size, D gene, CDR3 DNA, CDR3 protein. D genes are given only for firm matches. Size is omitted from some rows. Given values are once, few, many or a class for expanded clones.

v_gene: TRBV18; j_gene: TRBJ1-1; len: 14; abundance: once; d_gene: -; CDR3nt: TGTGCCAGCTCACCCGACCTGGGGAACACTGAAGCTTTCTTT; CDR3aa: CASSPDLGNTEAFF
v_gene: TRBV7-9; j_gene: TRBJ1-2; len: 14; abundance: -; d_gene: -; CDR3nt: TGTGCCAGCAGCTTAGCGGAGTTGAACTATGGCTACACCTTC; CDR3aa: CASSLAELNYGYTF
v_gene: TRBV5-1; j_gene: TRBJ1-6; len: 13; abundance: -; d_gene: -; CDR3nt: TGCGCCAGCGGGCCAGGGAGTAATTCACCCCTCCACTTT; CDR3aa: CASGPGSNSPLHF
v_gene: TRBV4-3; j_gene: TRBJ1-1; len: 15; abundance: -; d_gene: TRBD1; CDR3nt: TGCGCCAGCAGCCAAGATCCGGCAGGGGGGACTGAAGCTTTCTTT; CDR3aa: CASSQDPAGGTEAFF
v_gene: TRBV6-4; j_gene: TRBJ1-1; len: 13; abundance: -; d_gene: TRBD1; CDR3nt: TGTGCCAGCAGGGCAGGGGGGGACACTGAAGCTTTCTTT; CDR3aa: CASRAGGDTEAFF
v_gene: TRBV6-5; j_gene: TRBJ1-1; len: 13; abundance: -; d_gene: -; CDR3nt: TGTGCCAGCAGTTACGGGAGGAACACTGAAGCTTTCTTT; CDR3aa: CASSYGRNTEAFF
v_gene: TRBV10-2; j_gene: TRBJ2-3; len: 13; abundance: -; d_gene: TRBD2; CDR3nt: TGCGCCAGCACTCTTAGCGGGTCCCTTGCGCAGTATTTT; CDR3aa: CASTLSGSLAQYF
v_gene: TRBV5-1; j_gene: TRBJ2-5; len: 14; abundance: -; d_gene: -; CDR3nt: TGCGCCAGCAGCTTCCCAGATGCAGGCGAGACCCAGTACTTC; CDR3aa: CASSFPDAGETQYF
v_gene: TRBV5-1; j_gene: TRBJ1-1; len: 14; abundance: once; d_gene: TRBD1; CDR3nt: TGCGCCAGCAGCACTTCAGGGGGGAACACTGAAGCTTTCTTT; CDR3aa: CASSTSGGNTEAFF
v_gene: TRBV5-6; j_gene: TRBJ2-7; len: 16; abundance: few; d_gene: -; CDR3nt: TGTGCCAGCAGCTTGTCTCCGGGGGTCATCTCCTACGAGCAGTACTTC; CDR3aa: CASSLSPGVISYEQYF
v_gene: TRBV7-2; j_gene: TRBJ2-5; len: 13; abundance: -; d_gene: -; CDR3nt: TGTGCCAGCAGCTCCTCAGGAGGGGAGACCCAGTACTTC; CDR3aa: CASSSSGGETQYF
v_gene: TRBV7-9; j_gene: TRBJ1-4; len: 16; abundance: -; d_gene: -; CDR3nt: TGTGCCAGCGCGAAGAGCAGGAAGTCAACTAATGAAAAACTGTTTTTT; CDR3aa: CASAKSRKSTNEKLFF
v_gene: TRBV7-3; j_gene: TRBJ2-2; len: 17; abundance: -; d_gene: TRBD2; CDR3nt: TGTGCCAGCAGCTTCCCGGCTAGCGGTTCGAACACCGGGGAGCTGTTTTTT; CDR3aa: CASSFPASGSNTGELFF
v_gene: TRBV5-4; j_gene: TRBJ2-3; len: 16; abundance: once; d_gene: TRBD2; CDR3nt: TGTGCCAGCAGCCCTCGGGGGGGCGGAGGCACAGATACGCAGTATTTT; CDR3aa: CASSPRGGGGTDTQYF
v_gene: TRBV19; j_gene: TRBJ1-5; len: 14; abundance: -; d_gene: -; CDR3nt: TGTGCCACCGAAAGGGACCCGAGCAATCAGCCCCAGCATTTT; CDR3aa: CATERDPSNQPQHF
v_gene: TRBV29-1; j_gene: TRBJ2-2; len: 15; abundance: -; d_gene: -; CDR3nt: TGCAGCGTGCGAAGGACGCCCGGCGGGACCGGGGAGCTGTTTTTT; CDR3aa: CSVRRTPGGTGELFF
v_gene: TRBV6-1; j_gene: TRBJ1-3; len: 16; abundance: few; d_gene: -; CDR3nt: TGTGCCAGCAGTGAATACCAGGGCGGATCTGGAAACACCATATATTTT; CDR3aa: CASSEYQGGSGNTIYF
v_gene: TRBV5-5; j_gene: TRBJ2-3; len: 14; abundance: once; d_gene: -; CDR3nt: TGTGCCAGCAGCTTGGCAGAAAGCACAGATACGCAGTATTTT; CDR3aa: CASSLAESTDTQYF
v_gene: TRBV6-6; j_gene: TRBJ1-4; len: 16; abundance: -; d_gene: -; CDR3nt: TGTGCCAGCAAACGGATAGGGGGGTTAGGAACTGAAAAACTGTTTTTT; CDR3aa: CASKRIGGLGTEKLFF
v_gene: TRBV5-1; j_gene: TRBJ1-2; len: 13; abundance: -; d_gene: -; CDR3nt: TGCGCCAGCAGCCATAAACAGGGTACTGGCTACACCTTC; CDR3aa: CASSHKQGTGYTF
v_gene: TRBV7-8; j_gene: TRBJ2-5; len: 13; abundance: -; d_gene: -; CDR3nt: TGTGCCAGCAGCTTATCAGGGGAGGAGACCCAGTACTTC; CDR3aa: CASSLSGEETQYF
v_gene: TRBV6-5; j_gene: TRBJ1-1; len: 15; abundance: -; d_gene: -; CDR3nt: TGTGCCAGCAGGGCCCTGGGAAGGATGCGCACTGAAGCTTTCTTT; CDR3aa: CASRALGRMRTEAFF
v_gene: TRBV12-5; j_gene: TRBJ1-5; len: 16; abundance: -; d_gene: -; CDR3nt: TGTGCTAGTGGTCTGGGACAATCGACAAGCAATCAGCCCCAGCATTTT; CDR3aa: CASGLGQSTSNQPQHF
v_gene: TRBV5-1; j_gene: TRBJ2-5; len: 15; abundance: -; d_gene: TRBD2; CDR3nt: TGCGCCAGCAGCGTCGGGACTAGCGGGAAAGAGACCCAGTACTTC; CDR3aa: CASSVGTSGKETQYF
v_gene: TRBV7-3; j_gene: TRBJ2-1; len: 15; abundance: -; d_gene: TRBD2; CDR3nt: TGTGCCAGCAGCTTAGTAGCGGGGGGTTACAATGAGCAGTTCTTC; CDR3aa: CASSLVAGGYNEQFF
v_gene: TRBV4-3; j_gene: TRBJ1-1; len: 15; abundance: -; d_gene: -; CDR3nt: TGCGCCAGCAGCCAAGAGGCAGGAGAACACACTGAAGCTTTCTTT; CDR3aa: CASSQEAGEHTEAFF
v_gene: TRBV28; j_gene: TRBJ1-1; len: 12; abundance: -; d_gene: -; CDR3nt: TGTGCCAGCAGTTTAACCGGTACAAAAGCTTTCTTT; CDR3aa: CASSLTGTKAFF
v_gene: TRBV18; j_gene: TRBJ2-1; len: 16; abundance: once; d_gene: -; CDR3nt: TGTGCCAGCTCACCCTCCGGGACGGATACCTACAATGAGCAGTTCTTC; CDR3aa: CASSPSGTDTYNEQFF
v_gene: TRBV5-6; j_gene: TRBJ2-2; len: 14; abundance: -; d_gene: -; CDR3nt: TGTGCCAGCAGCCTGGAATACGCCACCGGGGAGCTGTTTTTT; CDR3aa: CASSLEYATGELFF
v_gene: TRBV4-1; j_gene: TRBJ1-1; len: 15; abundance: -; d_gene: TRBD1; CDR3nt: TGCGCCAGCCGAAGGGACAGGGGGCTGAACACTGAAGCTTTCTTT; CDR3aa: CASRRDRGLNTEAFF
v_gene: TRBV6-1; j_gene: TRBJ2-2; len: 14; abundance: -; d_gene: -; CDR3nt: TGTGCCAGCAGTGTTCCGTCGGACACCGGGGAGCTGTTTTTT; CDR3aa: CASSVPSDTGELFF
v_gene: TRBV7-2; j_gene: TRBJ2-1; len: 16; abundance: -; d_gene: TRBD2; CDR3nt: TGTGCCAGCAGCTTACTCGGACTAGCGGGAGGGAATGAGCAGTTCTTC; CDR3aa: CASSLLGLAGGNEQFF
v_gene: TRBV27; j_gene: TRBJ1-5; len: 15; abundance: -; d_gene: -; CDR3nt: TGTGCCAGCAGCCTCCGGGACGGCCGCAATCAGCCCCAGCATTTT; CDR3aa: CASSLRDGRNQPQHF